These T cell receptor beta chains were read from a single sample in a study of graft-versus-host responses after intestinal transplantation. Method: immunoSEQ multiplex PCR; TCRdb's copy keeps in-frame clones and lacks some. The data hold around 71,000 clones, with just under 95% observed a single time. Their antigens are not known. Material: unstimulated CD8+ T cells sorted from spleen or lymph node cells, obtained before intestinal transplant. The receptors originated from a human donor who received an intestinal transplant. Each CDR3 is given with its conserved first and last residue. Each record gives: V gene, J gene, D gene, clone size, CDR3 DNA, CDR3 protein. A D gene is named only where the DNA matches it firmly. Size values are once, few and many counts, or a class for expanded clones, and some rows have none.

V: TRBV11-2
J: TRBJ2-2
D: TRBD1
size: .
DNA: TGTGCCAGCAGCTTTTTAGTTTCGGGACAGGGGGCCCCCGGGGAGCTGTTTTTT
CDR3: CASSFLVSGQGAPGELFF

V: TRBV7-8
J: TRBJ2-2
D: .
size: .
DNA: TGTGCCAGCAGCTTAGCCTCCTCTTGGTCCGGGGAGCTGTTTTTT
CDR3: CASSLASSWSGELFF

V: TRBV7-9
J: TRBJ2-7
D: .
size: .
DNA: TGTGCCAGCAGCTTAGACGCGGTCTCCTACGAGCAGTACTTC
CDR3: CASSLDAVSYEQYF

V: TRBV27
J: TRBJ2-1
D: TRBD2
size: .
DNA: TGTGCCAGCAGCTACGGGACTAGCGGGATGAAGCAGTTCTTC
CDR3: CASSYGTSGMKQFF

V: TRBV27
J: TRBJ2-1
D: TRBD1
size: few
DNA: TGTGCCAGCAGAGAACAGGGGATTCGGTTCTTC
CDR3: CASREQGIRFF

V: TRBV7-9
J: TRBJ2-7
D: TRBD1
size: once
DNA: TGTGCCAGCAGCTTAGTAGGACAGGGGCTTGTAAACGAGCAGTACTTC
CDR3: CASSLVGQGLVNEQYF

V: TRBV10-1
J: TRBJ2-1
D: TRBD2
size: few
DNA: TGCGCCAGCAGTGGTCACGACGGGAGGGCTGACAATGAGCAGTTCTTC
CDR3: CASSGHDGRADNEQFF

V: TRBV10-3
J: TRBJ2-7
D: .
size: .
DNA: TGTGCCATCAGTGAGTCCAGGCGGGGGACAGACGAGCAGTACTTC
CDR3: CAISESRRGTDEQYF

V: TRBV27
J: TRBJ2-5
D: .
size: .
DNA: TGTGCCAGCAGTTTATCGTTACGAAACCAAGAGACCCAGTACTTC
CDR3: CASSLSLRNQETQYF

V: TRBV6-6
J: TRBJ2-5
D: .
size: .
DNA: TGTGCCAGCAGTACAGGGGAGACCCAGTACTTC
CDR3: CASSTGETQYF